The entry below describes one T cell receptor beta chain. Its antigen is not identified. TCR beta cDNA libraries had unique molecular identifiers. A single record per CDR3 protein comes from TCRdb applying MiXCR to the PCR reads. The sample contains about 570,000 distinct CDR3 sequences, 30% to 40% of which appear only once. The source of the sample is a study of post-analysis software for immune sequencing data. Study summary: Several disease courses (relapsing-remitting, secondary progressive and progressive-relapsing) of multiple sclerosis were included. Regarding the study as a whole: With TRBV5-6, TRBV5-1 and TRBV20-1 included, about 5 TRBV segments were more frequent in patients than in controls.

Trimming removed 3 bases at V and 3 bases at J, with 6 bases between. CDR3 size: 12 residues. The germline V gene has CDR1 ENHRY and CDR2 SYGVKD. This rearrangement joins TRBV10-3 to TRBJ2-7; D might be TRBD1 (5 bases). This TCR derives from a girl aged 2-17 years with multiple sclerosis. The sequenced sample consisted of blood. The CDR3 here is CAISDTGYEQYF. The CDR3 DNA reads as TGTGCCATCAGTGACACAGGCTACGAGCAGTACTTC.